Below are 8 T cell receptor beta chains sequenced from a single sample in a study of blood T cell repertoires in COVID-19. Some clones are missing from TCRdb's copy, which holds only in-frame ones; the method was immunoSEQ multiplex PCR. The profile shows about 140,000 clones, 79% of them singletons. Sequenced sample: peripheral blood. The source is a man aged 45-65 years with active or convalescent COVID-19.

In its sample, this clone was seen a few times. This chain links TRBV10-2 with TRBJ1-5; TRBD1 agrees at 9 bases. V dropped 8 bases and J dropped 7; count of bases not matched to a gene: 6. This CDR3 is 13 amino acids long. The germline V gene has CDR1 WSHSY and CDR2 SAAADI. The CDR3 DNA follows: TGCGCCAGCGGGGACAGGGAGGACCAGCCCCAGCATTTT. Protein sequence: CASGDREDQPQHF.

This chain joins TRBV11-3 and TRBJ1-5; TRBD1 might be the D (6 bases). V lost 0 bases, J lost 4 bases, and 10 bases lay in between. The CDR3 runs 15 residues. Germline V lookup: CDR1 SGHNT, CDR2 YENEEA. CDR3 protein: CASSLDRGGNQPQHF. The CDR3 DNA is TGTGCCAGCAGCTTAGATAGGGGGGGAAATCAGCCCCAGCATTTT. The full variable domain, its missing parts supplied by reference TRBV11-3 and TRBJ1-5, is EAGVVQSPRYKIIEKKQPVAFWCNPISGHNTLYWYLQNLGQGPELLIRYENEEAVDDSQLPKDRFSAERLKGVDSTLKIQPAELGDSAVYLCASSLDRGGNQPQHFGDGTRLSIL.

This clone was detected once. The chain joins TRBV27 to TRBJ1-1; D uncertain. CDR1 MNHEY and CDR2 SMNVEV come from the germline V gene (reference sequence). There are 14 residues in the CDR3. V shed 5 bases and J shed 4 bases, with 14 bases lying between them. The CDR3 coding sequence is TGTGCCAGCAGTCCCCGTCGGGAAAGCACTGAAGCTTTCTTT. It translates to CASSPRRESTEAFF.

DNA for the CDR3: TGTGCCAGCAGCTTAGCGGGGACAGGGGGAGTCGGTGAAGCTTTCTTT. This sequence encodes CASSLAGTGGVGEAFF. The V call is TRBV7-9, the J call TRBJ1-1, with TRBD1 matching over 11 bases. The germline V gene has CDR1 SEHNR and CDR2 FQNEAQ (reference sequence). This CDR3 contains 16 residues. V trimming: 0 bases; J trimming: 7 bases; junction bases outside the gene matches: 7.

V gene TRBV5-1 combines with J gene TRBJ1-1; D is possibly TRBD1 (5 bases). The germline gives CDR1 SGHRS, CDR2 YFSETQ. The V and J ends lost 0 bases and 4 bases respectively, with 13 bases between them. The CDR3 is 15 residues long. The CDR3 bases are TGCGCCAGCAGCTTGGAGAGCAGGGCTGGCACTGAAGCTTTCTTT. Translated, it gives CASSLESRAGTEAFF.

This clone was found a few times. This chain joins TRBV27 and TRBJ2-3; 9 nucleotides agree with TRBD1. Unmatched junction bases numbered 8, after V lost 4 bases and J lost 0 bases. The CDR3 length is 17 residues. In germline, CDR1 is MNHEY, CDR2 SMNVEV (reference sequence). The CDR3 nucleotides read TGTGCCAGCAGTTGGTCCGGGACAGGGCTTAGCACAGATACGCAGTATTTT. It yields the protein CASSWSGTGLSTDTQYF.

V is TRBV27 and J is TRBJ2-7; 8 positions match TRBD1. CDR1 is MNHEY, CDR2 SMNVEV, per germline (reference sequence). The CDR3 is 16 amino acids. The trim removed 6 bases at V and 6 bases at J, leaving 16 bases unmatched. CDR3 DNA: TGTGCCAGCAGCCTCCTCCTCGGGACAGGAGCGATCGAGCAGTACTTC. This gives the protein CASSLLLGTGAIEQYF.

The J gene is TRBJ1-2, the V gene TRBV30; tentatively, D is TRBD1 (5 bases). CDR3 length: 12 amino acids. V was shortened by 0 bases and J by 6 bases, with 8 bases between the two germline ends. Germline lookup yields CDR1 GTSNPN and CDR2 SVGIG (reference sequence). The CDR3 region has the DNA TGTGCCTGGAGTGTAATACAGGATGGCTACACCTTC. This codes for CAWSVIQDGYTF.